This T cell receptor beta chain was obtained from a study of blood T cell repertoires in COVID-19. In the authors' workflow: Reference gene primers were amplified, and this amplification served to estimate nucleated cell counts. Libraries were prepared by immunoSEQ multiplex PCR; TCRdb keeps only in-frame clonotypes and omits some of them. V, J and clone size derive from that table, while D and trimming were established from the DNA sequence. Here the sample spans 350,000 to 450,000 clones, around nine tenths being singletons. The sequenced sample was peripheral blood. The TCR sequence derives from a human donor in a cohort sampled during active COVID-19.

CDR3 in amino acids: CASSLFSGGYNEQFF. CDR3 DNA sequence: TGTGCCAGCTCACTATTTAGCGGGGGGTACAATGAGCAGTTCTTC. The chain has TRBV18 and TRBJ2-1, with TRBD2 identical over 10 bases. Looked up from germline, CDR1 is KGHSH and CDR2 is LQKENI. This CDR3 spans 15 amino acids. After removal of 4 bases from V and 4 bases from J, the junction contained 4 bases not matched to a gene.